The 16 T cell receptor beta chains reported below all come from one sample, sequenced in a study of tumor-infiltrating lymphocytes in oesophageal squamous cell carcinoma. TCRdb independently ran MiXCR on the PCR reads; one entry per CDR3 protein. The sample consists of approximately 13,000 distinct CDR3 sequences, around 50% of them appearing once. Sequences were obtained from blood. The origin of the receptors is a male donor with esophageal squamous cell carcinoma.

Relative to its sample, this clonotype is medium-sized. Here the CDR3 DNA reads TGTGCCAGCAGACAGGGACAGGACACTGAAGCTTTCTTT. Its protein is CASRQGQDTEAFF. The gene calls are TRBV7-3 and TRBJ1-1; 8 nucleotides agree with TRBD1. The CDR3 sequence is 13 residues long. With V trimmed by 6 bases and J by 3 bases, 3 bases remained unmatched. CDR1 SGHTA and CDR2 FQGTGA come from the germline V gene. The full variable domain, its missing parts supplied by reference TRBV7-3 and TRBJ1-1, is GAGVSQTPSNKVTEKGKYVELRCDPISGHTALYWYRQSLGQGPEFLIYFQGTGAADDSGLPNDRFFAVRPEGSVSTLKIQRTERGDSAVYLCASRQGQDTEAFFGQGTRLTVV.

The DNA of the CDR3 is TGTGCCAGCAGCGTTGGACACCTGTCCTACGAGCAGTACTTC. It codes for CASSVGHLSYEQYF. The J gene is TRBJ2-3, the V gene TRBV7-8, with D possibly TRBD1 on 5 matching bases. The J call may be faulty, since TRBJ2-7 better matches the DNA end. CDR1 is SGHVS, CDR2 FQNEAQ, per germline. CDR3 size: 14 residues.

This clonotype is medium-sized in the sample. The rearrangement links TRBV28 to TRBJ2-7; possible D gene TRBD2, 5 bases. Germline V lookup: CDR1 MDHEN, CDR2 SYDVKM. The CDR3 sequence is 13 residues long. The DNA of the CDR3 is TGTGCTATTGAGGGATTTGACTCCTACGAGCAGTACTTC. Translation: CAIEGFDSYEQYF. Together with reference TRBV28 and TRBJ2-7, the CDR3 gives the full variable domain: DVKVTQSSRYLVKRTGEKVFLECVQDMDHENMFWYRQDPGLGLRLIYFSYDVKMKEKGDIPEGYSVSREKKERFSLILESASTNQTSMYLCAIEGFDSYEQYFGPGTRLTVT.

The rearrangement uses TRBV12-3 or TRBV12-4 and TRBJ1-6, with a possible D match to TRBD1 (5 bases). There are 16 residues in the CDR3. V gave up 7 bases and J gave up 0 bases, with 13 bases separating them. The CDR3 loop is CASTRWDASYNSPLHF. CDR3 coding DNA: TGTGCCAGCACCAGGTGGGACGCCTCCTATAATTCACCCCTCCACTTT.

This clonotype appeared many times. This chain links TRBV12-2 with TRBJ2-5. TRBV12-2 represents a pseudogene. This CDR3 is 13 amino acids long. CDR3 nucleotides: TGTGCAAGTCGCTTAGGGATGGTGGAGACCCAGTACTTC. As protein: CASRLGMVETQYF.

The table lists this clonotype with a few counts. The conserved phenylalanine or tryptophan is not found at the CDR3 terminus, so this likely reflects a read error. The DNA is omitted, as the CDR3 cannot be located on it reliably, and the CDR3 follows TCRdb's listing. This CDR3 reads CASSLSISTS. The genes are TRBV7-2 and TRBJ2-1. The length of the CDR3 is 10 amino acids, counting both ends. The germline CDR1 and CDR2 sequences are SGHTA and FQGNSA.

The chain has TRBV7-8 and TRBJ2-1; 10 bases agree with TRBD2. The end of the DNA fits TRBJ2-7 better, so the J call may be wrong. The germline gives CDR1 SGHVS, CDR2 FQNEAQ. The CDR3 loop spans 16 amino acids. The CDR3 here is CASSFGLAGATYEQYF. CDR3 bases: TGTGCCAGCAGCTTTGGCCTAGCGGGGGCCACCTACGAGCAGTACTTC.

CDR3 protein: CASSLRAGGTTGELYF. The CDR3 bases are TGTGCCAGCAGCTTAAGGGCGGGAGGAACGACCGGGGAGCTGTATTTT. The chain is built from TRBV7-6 and TRBJ2-3; 8 bases map to TRBD2. After removal of 2 bases from V and 14 bases from J, the junction contained 18 bases not matched to a gene. This CDR3 is built from 16 residues. CDR1 is SGHVS, CDR2 FNYEAQ, per germline.

The chain recombines TRBV7-2 with TRBJ1-4; D perhaps matches TRBD1 (5 bases). The end of the DNA is better explained by TRBJ1-5, so the J call may be wrong. Germline V gene lookup returns CDR1 SGHTA and CDR2 FQGNSA. The CDR3 consists of 13 residues. CDR3 residues: CASSPAGPQPQHF. In nucleotides, the CDR3 is TGTGCCAGCAGCCCCGCAGGGCCCCAGCCCCAGCATTTT.

The rearrangement links TRBV10-3 to TRBJ2-3; no firm D call. The CDR3 sequence is 13 residues long. V dropped 11 bases and J dropped 0 bases, with 12 bases sitting between them. Germline-derived CDR1 and CDR2 are ENHRY and SYGVKD. CDR3 DNA: TGTGCCTTCTCGGATCCTAGCACAGATACGCAGTATTTT. It translates to CAFSDPSTDTQYF.

As regards this clonotype: A read error may be the cause here, since a much bigger clone is one base away. The chain is built from TRBV5-1 and TRBJ2-7, with 9 bases lining up with TRBD1. The CDR3 is 14 residues long. Germline assignment: CDR1 SGHRS and CDR2 YFSETQ. J lost 7 bases, V lost 3 bases, and 8 bases had no gene match. As DNA, the CDR3 is TGCGCCAGCAGCTCCTACCGGGACAGGGAAGAGCAGTACTTC. Its translation: CASSSYRDREEQYF. Full variable domain (remainder filled in from reference TRBV5-1 and TRBJ2-7): KAGVTQTPRYLIKTRGQQVTLSCSPISGHRSVSWYQQTPGQGLQFLFEYFSETQRNKGNFPGRFSGRQFSNSRSEMNVSTLELGDSALYLCASSSYRDREEQYFGPGTRLTVT.

The CDR3 DNA is TGTGCCAGCAGACCCCCGGGACAGGGAGTGGATGGCTACACCTTC. The encoded protein is CASRPPGQGVDGYTF. The chain combines TRBV12-3 or TRBV12-4 with TRBJ1-2; 9 positions match TRBD1. J lost 6 bases, V lost 6 bases, and 11 bases had no gene match. This CDR3 region has 15 residues.

About this clonotype: Lacking the conserved final phenylalanine or tryptophan, this CDR3 likely reflects a read error. The chain carries TRBV7-2 and TRBJ1-2; D is unresolved. CDR1 and CDR2 (germline): SGHTA, FQGNSA. Trimming shortened V by 2 bases and J by 3 bases, and 16 bases separated the two germline ends. The CDR3 loop spans 16 amino acids. The DNA of the CDR3 is TGTGCCAGCAGCTTACCCGGAAGGCAGGTGGACTATGGCTACACCCTC. Translated: CASSLPGRQVDYGYTL.

The V and J genes are TRBV6-1 and TRBJ2-2, with 7 bases fitting TRBD2. The V gene's germline CDR1 is MNHNS and CDR2 SASEGT. The CDR3 is 15 amino acids. The J segment lost 6 bases and the V segment lost 2 bases, leaving 6 bases of the junction unmatched. The CDR3 spells CASSEIRGGAGELFF. CDR3 nucleotide sequence: TGTGCCAGCAGTGAAATTCGGGGAGGGGCCGGGGAGCTGTTTTTT.

The rearrangement uses TRBV28 and TRBJ2-1; TRBD1 might be the D (7 bases). This CDR3 comprises 14 residues. Germline assignment: CDR1 MDHEN and CDR2 SYDVKM. Trimming removed 7 bases at V and 10 bases at J, with 20 bases between. The chain's CDR3 is CASTSTGDSYEQFF. The CDR3 bases are TGTGCCAGCACTTCAACAGGGGACTCCTACGAGCAGTTCTTC.

By its share, this clonotype is large. The chain couples TRBV7-9 to TRBJ2-7; unclear D gene. Trimming left V 5 bases short and J 4 bases short, with 12 bases between. CDR3 length: 13 residues. The germline gives CDR1 SEHNR, CDR2 FQNEAQ (reference sequence). CDR3: CASSTDNLYEQYF. CDR3 DNA: TGTGCCAGCAGCACTGACAATCTTTACGAGCAGTACTTC.